Listed below are T cell receptor beta chains from one sample, sequenced in a study of T cell responses to AZD1222 COVID-19 vaccine. The assay was immunoSEQ multiplex PCR, and TCRdb's table has in-frame clones only and misses some. This sample has under 80,000 clones, with around 90% found just once. The material sequenced was peripheral blood, taken 28 days after the second AZD1222 dose. These TCRs come from an adult who received the AZD1222 COVID-19 vaccine. Both conserved end residues are part of each CDR3. D genes are given only for firm matches. Some rows mark clone size as missing; the rest say once, few, many or name a class of expanded clone.

NA	TRBV27	NA	TRBJ2-4	TGTGCCAGCAGAGTAGCGGCCCTAGCCAAAAACATTCAGTACTTC	CASRVAALAKNIQYF
NA	TRBV5-1	TRBD1	TRBJ1-1	TGCGCCAGCAGCTTCCGACAGGGGAGAGCTTTCTTT	CASSFRQGRAFF
NA	TRBV5-6	NA	TRBJ1-5	TGTGCCAGCAGCTTCGGTCGCAGGGATCAGCCCCAGCATTTT	CASSFGRRDQPQHF
NA	TRBV18	NA	TRBJ1-1	TGTGCCAGCTCACCAATGGCAACAGCCATAGGGACTGAAGCTTTCTTT	CASSPMATAIGTEAFF
once	TRBV6-5	NA	TRBJ1-1	TGTGCCACTCCAAATCGCCTGAAAACTGAAGCTTTCTTT	CATPNRLKTEAFF
NA	TRBV6-5	NA	TRBJ1-1	TGTGCCAGCATCGACTGGGGGGCGGGCGAAGCTTTCTTT	CASIDWGAGEAFF
NA	TRBV5-1	TRBD2	TRBJ2-2	TGCGCCAGCAGCTTGTTTAGCGGGAGTGCCACCGGGGAGCTGTTTTTT	CASSLFSGSATGELFF
NA	TRBV15	TRBD1	TRBJ2-7	TGTGCCACCAGCAGAGCCGGGACAGGCTCCTACGAGCAGTACTTC	CATSRAGTGSYEQYF
few	TRBV3-1/TRBV3-2	NA	TRBJ1-1	TGTGCCAGCAGCCATTACGGGTCGAACACTGAAGCTTTCTTT	CASSHYGSNTEAFF
NA	TRBV5-8	NA	TRBJ1-5	TGTGCCAGCAGCCGGGACCGGAATCAGCCCCAGCATTTT	CASSRDRNQPQHF
NA	TRBV4-3	TRBD2	TRBJ2-3	TGCGCCAGCAGCCACGTGCTAGCGGGAGATGAAACAGATACGCAGTATTTT	CASSHVLAGDETDTQYF
once	TRBV19	NA	TRBJ2-2	TGTGCCAGTAGTAAAAGGGTCGAAGGAACCGGGGAGCTGTTTTTT	CASSKRVEGTGELFF
few	TRBV6-1	NA	TRBJ1-1	TGTGCCAGCAGTGAATCGGCCAGGAACACTGAAGCTTTCTTT	CASSESARNTEAFF
NA	TRBV15	NA	TRBJ1-2	TGTGCCACCAGCAGAGATCGATTACCTCTGGAGAGCTACACCTTC	CATSRDRLPLESYTF
NA	TRBV2	NA	TRBJ1-1	TGTGCCAGCGACGCGAACACTGAAGCTTTCTTT	CASDANTEAFF
NA	TRBV19	NA	TRBJ2-1	TGTGCCAGTAGTATCCTAGCAGCTCAAGGTGAGCAGTTCTTC	CASSILAAQGEQFF
NA	TRBV5-4	NA	TRBJ1-1	TGTGCCAGCAGCTTGGGGGGTGGGGCGAGGGGTACTGAAGCTTTCTTT	CASSLGGGARGTEAFF
NA	TRBV7-9	NA	TRBJ1-1	TGTGCCAGCAGCCCCCCCCGTGGCAGACAAAACACTGAAGCTTTCTTT	CASSPPRGRQNTEAFF
NA	TRBV7-3	TRBD2	TRBJ2-7	TGTGCCAGCAGCTTTTTCCCTAGCGGGAGGAACGAGCAGTACTTC	CASSFFPSGRNEQYF
NA	TRBV5-4	NA	TRBJ1-3	TGTGCCAGCAGCTCCCCAACAAATCCTGGAAACACCATATATTTT	CASSSPTNPGNTIYF
NA	TRBV6-5	NA	TRBJ2-1	TGTGCCAGCAGTCACTCCGGACAACCCTACAATGAGCAGTTCTTC	CASSHSGQPYNEQFF
once	TRBV7-3	TRBD2	TRBJ2-1	TGTGCCAGCAGCTTAGGACTAGCGGGCTACAATGAGCAGTTCTTC	CASSLGLAGYNEQFF
NA	TRBV6-1	NA	TRBJ2-5	TGTGCCAGCAGTGAAGCTGCCACGGCCCAGTACTTC	CASSEAATAQYF
NA	TRBV19	NA	TRBJ1-4	TGTGCCAGTTCCCGGGAGGCCGGGTGGAATGAAAAACTGTTTTTT	CASSREAGWNEKLFF
NA	TRBV7-2	NA	TRBJ1-5	TGTGCCAGCAGCTTAGGGGAGACAGCGAATCAGCCCCAGCATTTT	CASSLGETANQPQHF
NA	TRBV7-7	NA	TRBJ2-7	TGTGCTAGCAGCTTAGAGTCCGGAGCCTACGAGCAGTACTTC	CASSLESGAYEQYF
NA	TRBV7-2	TRBD1	TRBJ2-5	TGTGCCAGCAGCTTGGACAGGAACCGGGAGACCCAGTACTTC	CASSLDRNRETQYF
NA	TRBV11-2	TRBD2	TRBJ2-7	TGTGCCAGCAGCCCAAGGACTAGCGGGGCAACCTACGAGCAGTACTTC	CASSPRTSGATYEQYF
NA	TRBV10-3	TRBD1	TRBJ2-7	TGTGCCATCAGTGCCGGACAGGGGGCGTACGAGCAGTACTTC	CAISAGQGAYEQYF
NA	TRBV18	TRBD2	TRBJ2-7	TGTGCCAGCTCATCACTAGCGGGAGGCGGCGAGCAGTACTTC	CASSSLAGGGEQYF
NA	TRBV11-1	NA	TRBJ2-7	TGTGCCAGCAGCTTAGAAGAACTGGGCTACGAGCAGTACTTC	CASSLEELGYEQYF
NA	TRBV5-1	TRBD2	TRBJ2-3	TGCGCCAGCAGCTCGGGGCGGGAGCGCGATACGCAGTATTTT	CASSSGRERDTQYF
NA	TRBV14	TRBD1	TRBJ1-3	TGTGCCAGCAGCCAATACGGGACAGGGGCTGGAAACACCATATATTTT	CASSQYGTGAGNTIYF
NA	TRBV7-3	NA	TRBJ2-3	TGTGCCAGCAGCCCCGGGACTGGTAGCACAGATACGCAGTATTTT	CASSPGTGSTDTQYF
NA	TRBV27	TRBD1	TRBJ1-1	TGTGCCAGCAGTCGTCTCTTACAGGGGGCTACGATGAACACTGAAGCTTTCTTT	CASSRLLQGATMNTEAFF
NA	TRBV2	TRBD1	TRBJ2-5	TGTGCCAGCAGATTCGGGACAGGTGGGGAGACCCAGTACTTC	CASRFGTGGETQYF
NA	TRBV19	TRBD2	TRBJ2-1	TGTGCCAGTAGCCCCGGGGGGACCGCTTCCTACAATGAGCAGTTCTTC	CASSPGGTASYNEQFF
NA	TRBV9	TRBD2	TRBJ2-2	TGTGCCAGCAGCGCACGGGGGACTAGGGCGAACACCGGGGAGCTGTTTTTT	CASSARGTRANTGELFF
NA	TRBV3-1/TRBV3-2	NA	TRBJ2-1	TGTGCCAGCAGCCAAGGACCGGGCTCCTACAATGAGCAGTTCTTC	CASSQGPGSYNEQFF
once	TRBV27	TRBD1	TRBJ1-5	TGTGCCAGCAGTACGTACAGGGGTGACCAGCCCCAGCATTTT	CASSTYRGDQPQHF
NA	TRBV18	TRBD2	TRBJ2-7	TGTGCCAGCTCACCACGGACTAGCGTAACCGACGAGCAGTACTTC	CASSPRTSVTDEQYF
NA	TRBV29-1	NA	TRBJ2-5	TGCAGCGCCGGGACCGTCGAAGAGACCCAGTACTTC	CSAGTVEETQYF
NA	TRBV29-1	TRBD1	TRBJ2-6	TGCAGCGTTGGGACAGGGGGTACGGCTGGGGCCAACGTCCTGACTTTC	CSVGTGGTAGANVLTF
NA	TRBV9	NA	TRBJ1-1	TGTGCCAGCAGCGTGGGGGGTAGTGCTGAAGCTTTCTTT	CASSVGGSAEAFF
few	TRBV11-1	NA	TRBJ1-5	TGTGCCAGCAGCTTACATAGCAATCAGCCCCAGCATTTT	CASSLHSNQPQHF
NA	TRBV5-1	NA	TRBJ1-4	TGCGCCAGCAGCTCGACAACAACTAATGAAAAACTGTTTTTT	CASSSTTTNEKLFF
NA	TRBV5-1	NA	TRBJ2-6	TGCGCCAGCAGCTTGGGACTGGCTGGGGCCAACGTCCTGACTTTC	CASSLGLAGANVLTF
once	TRBV5-1	NA	TRBJ2-7	TGCGCCAGCAGCAGTCGGGCCGGGGGCCTCGAGCAGTACTTC	CASSSRAGGLEQYF
NA	TRBV19	NA	TRBJ1-5	TGTGCCAGTAAAAATTTCCGGACCGGGGGGTATAGCAATCAGCCCCAGCATTTT	CASKNFRTGGYSNQPQHF
NA	TRBV25-1	TRBD1	TRBJ1-1	TGTGCCAGCAGTGACAAAACCGGGACAGGGAGAACTGAAGCTTTCTTT	CASSDKTGTGRTEAFF
NA	TRBV27	NA	TRBJ1-6	TGTGCCAGCAGTAGGACAGATAATTCACCCCTCCACTTT	CASSRTDNSPLHF
NA	TRBV12-3/TRBV12-4	TRBD1	TRBJ2-7	TGTGCCAGCAGCCCGGACAGGGAAGGAGAGCAGTACTTC	CASSPDREGEQYF
NA	TRBV4-1	NA	TRBJ2-7	TGCGCCAGCAGCCAGCCACCAGGGGGGACAGAGTCCTACGAGCAGTACTTC	CASSQPPGGTESYEQYF
NA	TRBV6-5	TRBD2	TRBJ2-1	TGTGCCAGCAGCCCACGGACTAGCGGGCATGAGCAGTTCTTC	CASSPRTSGHEQFF